This T cell receptor (beta chain) was sequenced for a study of T cells after yellow fever vaccination. The CDR3 length is 16 residues. Per the germline V gene, CDR1 is LGHNA and CDR2 is YNFKEQ. V was pared by 1 base and J by 5 bases, with 14 bases between. Study findings and constraints: The appearance of a small share of clonotypes in both CD4 and CD8 compartments was observed.

TCRdb reprocessed the 5' RACE reads with MiXCR, giving one entry per CDR3 protein. The data contain about 580,000 distinct CDR3 sequences, around 16% of them singletons. This clonotype was seen more than once but under ten times. Antigen specificity is unknown. This chain links TRBV4-2 with TRBJ2-2; tentatively, D is TRBD1 (5 bases). This receptor was obtained from a man between 18 and 35 years old who received the YFV17D yellow fever vaccine. Sequenced material: PBMCs, taken 4 to 6 days after the first yellow fever vaccination. CDR3 loop: CASSQVVGARTGELFF. The CDR3 DNA reads as TGTGCCAGCAGCCAAGTCGTTGGGGCGCGGACCGGGGAGCTGTTTTTT.